Detailed here is one T cell receptor beta chain. The sample comes from a study of T cell changes during pregnancy in multiple sclerosis. Clones were sequenced by immunoSEQ multiplex PCR, and TCRdb holds only the in-frame ones, with some missing. The data contain about 39,000 clones, 93% of them singletons. Germline V gene lookup returns CDR1 LNHDA and CDR2 SQIVND (reference sequence). CDR3 size: 15 residues. Trimming removed 5 bases from V and 9 bases from J; junction bases left unmatched: 9. The starting material was CD4+ T cells from peripheral blood mononuclear cells, obtained in the first trimester of pregnancy. This TCR derives from a female donor with multiple sclerosis, enrolled in a pregnancy study. The chain recombines TRBV19 with TRBJ2-1; 11 bases are shared with TRBD2. CDR3 region: CASSFTLAGGSEQFF. The CDR3 bases are TGTGCCAGTAGTTTTACTTTAGCGGGAGGGAGTGAGCAGTTCTTC. The variable domain in full, completed from reference TRBV19 and TRBJ2-1, reads DGGITQSPKYLFRKEGQNVTLSCEQNLNHDAMYWYRQDPGQGLRLIYYSQIVNDFQKGDIAEGYSVSREKKESFPLTVTSAQKNPTAFYLCASSFTLAGGSEQFFGPGTRLTVL.